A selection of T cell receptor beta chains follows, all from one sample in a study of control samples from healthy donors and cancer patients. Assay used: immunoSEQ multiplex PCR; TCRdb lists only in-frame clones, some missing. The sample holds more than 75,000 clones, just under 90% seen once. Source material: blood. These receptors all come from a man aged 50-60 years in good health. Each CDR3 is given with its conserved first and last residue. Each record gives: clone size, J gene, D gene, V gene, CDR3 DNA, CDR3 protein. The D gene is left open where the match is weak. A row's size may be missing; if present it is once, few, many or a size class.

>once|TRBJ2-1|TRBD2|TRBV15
TGTGCCACCAGCAGAGCTGGGCGGGGGGGCGGTGGCTACAATGAGCAGTTCTTC
CATSRAGRGGGGYNEQFF
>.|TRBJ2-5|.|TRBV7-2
TGTGCCAGCAGCTTAGGCGCGAGGACCCAGTACTTC
CASSLGARTQYF
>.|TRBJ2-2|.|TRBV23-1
TGCGCCAGCAGTCAATCTGGGGGAAGGGGGACCGGGGAGCTGTTTTTT
CASSQSGGRGTGELFF
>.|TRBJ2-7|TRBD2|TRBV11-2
TGTGCCAGCAGCCCCGGGACTAGCTGGGAGCAGTACTTC
CASSPGTSWEQYF
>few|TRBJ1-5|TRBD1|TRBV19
TGTGCCAGTAGTTCGGGACAGGCGAGGCAGCCCCAGCATTTT
CASSSGQARQPQHF
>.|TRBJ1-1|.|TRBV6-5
TGTGCCAGCAGAGGACAGTTAGGGAGCGAAGCTTTCTTT
CASRGQLGSEAFF
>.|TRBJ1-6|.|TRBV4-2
TGTGCCAGCAGCCAAGCCGGGCAGGCCAATTCACCCCTCCACTTT
CASSQAGQANSPLHF
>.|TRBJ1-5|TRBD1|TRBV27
TGTGCCAGCAGTATCTCAGGGGGAGGCAATCAGCCCCAGCATTTT
CASSISGGGNQPQHF
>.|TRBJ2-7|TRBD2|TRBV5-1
TGCGCCAGCAGCTGGTCTAGCGGGCCTACCTACGAGCAGTACTTC
CASSWSSGPTYEQYF
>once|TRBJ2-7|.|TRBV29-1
TGCAGCGTTGTAGGGGGGGGCGAGCAGTACTTC
CSVVGGGEQYF
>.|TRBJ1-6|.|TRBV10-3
TGTGCCATCAGTGAGTTATTGGGAGACTCACCCCTCCACTTT
CAISELLGDSPLHF
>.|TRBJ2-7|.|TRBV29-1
TGCAGCGTTGCCACCACAAAAAACGAGCAGTACTTC
CSVATTKNEQYF
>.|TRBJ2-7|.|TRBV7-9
TGTGCCAGCAGCTTAGGCGGACTGGGCTCCTACGAGCAGTACTTC
CASSLGGLGSYEQYF
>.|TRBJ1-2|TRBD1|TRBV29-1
TGCAGCGTTGTTACGGGACAGGCGAGTGGCTACACCTTC
CSVVTGQASGYTF
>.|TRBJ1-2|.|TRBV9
TGTGCCAGCAGCGTAGTAACGAGCGGGGCCGGCGGCTACACCTTC
CASSVVTSGAGGYTF
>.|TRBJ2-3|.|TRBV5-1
TGCGCCAGCAGCCCAAACCTAGGTGGGGCCACAGATACGCAGTATTTT
CASSPNLGGATDTQYF
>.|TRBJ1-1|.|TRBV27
TGTGCCAGCAGTTTACTAGGACGCGAAGGGCGCACTGAAGCTTTCTTT
CASSLLGREGRTEAFF
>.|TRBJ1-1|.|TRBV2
TGTGCCAGTTTTGGGAGGAAAGTGAACACTGAAGCTTTCTTT
CASFGRKVNTEAFF
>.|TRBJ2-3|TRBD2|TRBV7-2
TGTGCCAGCAGCCCACTAGCGGGGCGTCCTAGCACAGATACGCAGTATTTT
CASSPLAGRPSTDTQYF
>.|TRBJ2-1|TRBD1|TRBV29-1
TGCAGCGTTAAAACCTCGTCACAGGGGTCCTACAATGAGCAGTTCTTC
CSVKTSSQGSYNEQFF
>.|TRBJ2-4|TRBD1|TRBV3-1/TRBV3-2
TGTGCCAGCAGCCAAGGGGACAGGGGAAGGAACATTCAGTACTTC
CASSQGDRGRNIQYF
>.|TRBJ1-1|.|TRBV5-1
TGCGCCAGCAGCTTTGGCCTCGGCACTGAAGCTTTCTTT
CASSFGLGTEAFF
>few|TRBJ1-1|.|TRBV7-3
TGTGCCAGCAGCTTAAGGGGGGGACTCATGAACACTGAAGCTTTCTTT
CASSLRGGLMNTEAFF
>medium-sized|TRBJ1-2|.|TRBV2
TGTGCCAGCAGTGAGCAGGGTCGGTATGGCTACACCTTC
CASSEQGRYGYTF
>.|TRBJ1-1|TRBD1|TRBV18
TGTGCCAGCTCCCCCAGACAGGGTATTCTTATCACTGAAGCTTTCTTT
CASSPRQGILITEAFF
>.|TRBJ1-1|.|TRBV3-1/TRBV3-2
TGTGCCAGCAGCCGTCGAAGGTTCACTGAAGCTTTCTTT
CASSRRRFTEAFF
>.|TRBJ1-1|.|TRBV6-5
TGTGCCAGCAGTTACTCGAAATCGCTGGGGCCTGAAGCTTTCTTT
CASSYSKSLGPEAFF
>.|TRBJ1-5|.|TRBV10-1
TGCGCCAGCAGTGCCGGTCATAGCAATCAGCCCCAGCATTTT
CASSAGHSNQPQHF
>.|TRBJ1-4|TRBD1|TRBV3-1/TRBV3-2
TGTGCCAGCAGCTATTCCGGGACAGGGGGCAATGAAAAACTGTTTTTT
CASSYSGTGGNEKLFF
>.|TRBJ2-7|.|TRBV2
TGTGCCAGCAGTCTCGGGACTCCCCCCCTCGAGCAGTACTTC
CASSLGTPPLEQYF
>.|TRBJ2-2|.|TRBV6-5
TGTGCCAGCAGACGGGACCTAAGTGCCGGGGAGCTGTTTTTT
CASRRDLSAGELFF
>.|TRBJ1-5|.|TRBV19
TGTGCCAGTAGTACGGCTCGGGGGCACGGCCCCAATCAGCCCCAGCATTTT
CASSTARGHGPNQPQHF
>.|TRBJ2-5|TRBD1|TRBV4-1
TGCGCCAGCAGCCTTGACCACCGGGACAGGGGAGTGAAGACCCAGTACTTC
CASSLDHRDRGVKTQYF
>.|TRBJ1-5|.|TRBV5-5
TGTGCCAGCAGCAAGGAGGGACACCAGGATCAGCCCCAGCATTTT
CASSKEGHQDQPQHF
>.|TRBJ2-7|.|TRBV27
TGTGCCAGCAGTTTGAGAGGGGGTCGTTACGAGCAGTACTTC
CASSLRGGRYEQYF
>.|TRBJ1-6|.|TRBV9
TGTGCCAGCAGCGCCCGACCTACTTATAATTCACCCCTCCACTTT
CASSARPTYNSPLHF
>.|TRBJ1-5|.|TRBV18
TGTGCCAGCTCCCCGGGACCGGGTCAGCCCCAGCATTTT
CASSPGPGQPQHF
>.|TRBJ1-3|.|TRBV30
TGTGCCTGGAGGAGGTCGGTGTTTGGAAACACCATATATTTT
CAWRRSVFGNTIYF
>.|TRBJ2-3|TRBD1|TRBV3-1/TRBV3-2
TGTGCCAGCAGCCCCGGACAGGATAGCACAGATACGCAGTATTTT
CASSPGQDSTDTQYF
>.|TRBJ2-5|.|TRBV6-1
TGTGCCAGCAGTGAAGAGGGGAGAATACAAGAGACCCAGTACTTC
CASSEEGRIQETQYF
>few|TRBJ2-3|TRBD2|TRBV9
TGTGCCAGCAGCACAATCAGCGGGGGGGGCACAGATACGCAGTATTTT
CASSTISGGGTDTQYF
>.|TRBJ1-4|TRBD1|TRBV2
TGTGCCAGCAGTCCACGACGGACAGGGACTAATCTGTTTTTT
CASSPRRTGTNLFF
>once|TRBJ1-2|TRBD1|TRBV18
TGTGCCAGTTCCTCCGGGACAGGAGCCTTTAACTATGGCTACACCTTC
CASSSGTGAFNYGYTF
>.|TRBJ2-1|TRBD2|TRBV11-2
TGTGCCACCCTCTTATCACGGGGAGGGGAGCAGTTCTTC
CATLLSRGGEQFF
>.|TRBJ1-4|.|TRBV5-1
TGCGCCAGCAGCTTGGCCGGAGACCCCCTGGGTGAAAAACTGTTTTTT
CASSLAGDPLGEKLFF
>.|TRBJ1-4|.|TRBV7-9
TGTGCCAGCAGCTTAAATCTGGATGAAAAACTGTTTTTT
CASSLNLDEKLFF
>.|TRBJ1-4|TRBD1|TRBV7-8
TGTGCCAGCAGCTCGTCCCGGGACAGTCTCGCAAAACTGTTTTTT
CASSSSRDSLAKLFF
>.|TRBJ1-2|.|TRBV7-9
TGTGCCAGCAGCTTAGAAGGGGGGTATGGCTACACCTTC
CASSLEGGYGYTF
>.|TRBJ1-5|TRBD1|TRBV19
TGTGCCAGTAGTTATCAGGGGGCGCAAGGCAATCAGCCCCAGCATTTT
CASSYQGAQGNQPQHF
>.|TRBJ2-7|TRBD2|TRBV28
TGTGCCAGCCGGACTAGCGGCTCCTACGAGCAGTACTTC
CASRTSGSYEQYF
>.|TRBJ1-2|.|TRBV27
TGTGCCAGCAGTCGCCGGGATTCTGATTACTATGGCTACACCTTC
CASSRRDSDYYGYTF
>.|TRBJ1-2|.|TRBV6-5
TGTGCCAGCAGCTCATCAGGGGTCTATGGCTACACCTTC
CASSSSGVYGYTF
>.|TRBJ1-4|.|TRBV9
TGTGCCAGCAGCGTAGAAGGGAACGGGGAAAAACTGTTTTTT
CASSVEGNGEKLFF
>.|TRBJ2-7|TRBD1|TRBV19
TGTGCCAGTAGTACTAAACACGGGACAGGCGACTACGAGCAGTACTTC
CASSTKHGTGDYEQYF
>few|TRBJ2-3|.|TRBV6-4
TGTGCCAGCAGTGAGGAGGGGGGGGGCACAGATACGCAGTATTTT
CASSEEGGGTDTQYF
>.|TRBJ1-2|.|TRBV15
TGTGCCACCAGCAGAGATCGGGACAACTATGGCTACACCTTC
CATSRDRDNYGYTF